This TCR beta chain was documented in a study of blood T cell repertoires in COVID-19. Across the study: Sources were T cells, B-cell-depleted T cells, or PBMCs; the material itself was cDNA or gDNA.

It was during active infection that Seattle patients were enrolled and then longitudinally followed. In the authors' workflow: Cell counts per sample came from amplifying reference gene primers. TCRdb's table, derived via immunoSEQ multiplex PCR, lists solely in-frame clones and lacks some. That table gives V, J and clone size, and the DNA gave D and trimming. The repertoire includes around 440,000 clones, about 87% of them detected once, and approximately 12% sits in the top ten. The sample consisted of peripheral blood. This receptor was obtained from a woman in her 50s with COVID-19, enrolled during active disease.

The CDR3 DNA is TGTGCCAGCAGCAAAGCGCGCGCTGAAGCTTTCTTT. Its translation: CASSKARAEAFF. The V gene is TRBV21-1, the J gene TRBJ1-1. TRBV21-1 is assigned pseudogene status. This CDR3 has 12 residues.